What follows are 9 T cell receptor beta chains derived from one specimen sequenced in a study of cytomegalovirus exposure and HLA in healthy donors (dated by TCRdb to 2015 to 2018). Libraries were made using the immunoSEQ multiplex PCR assay. For the multiplex PCR, a mixture combining 60 forward primers for TCR Vbeta segments and 13 reverse primers for TCR Jbeta segments was used. TCRdb stores this immuneACCESS table with in-frame sequences only. Part of the clones is absent; in the studies checked, under half of the shortfall reflects unresolved V genes, and no reason is known for the rest. The sample table holds approximately 100,000 clones, of which approximately 9% were seen once. The ten largest clones add up to around 5% of the sample. Sequenced material: PBMCs. These receptors all stem from a man aged 45 to 65 in good health and CMV-seropositive.

The rearrangement joins TRBV11-2 to TRBJ2-5; D is unresolved. The CDR3 sequence is 17 residues long. V lost 2 bases, J lost 4 bases, and 20 bases lay in between. CDR1 SGHAT and CDR2 FQNNGV come from the germline V gene. DNA for the CDR3: TGTGCCAGCAGCTTATCCGGTATAGCTTGGAGATCAGAGACCCAGTACTTC. Translating gives CASSLSGIAWRSETQYF.

This chain uses TRBV6-6 with TRBJ2-1; TRBD1 agrees at 7 bases. The CDR3 is made up of 15 amino acids. The germline CDR1 and CDR2 sequences are MNHNY and SVGAGI (reference sequence). V shed 5 bases, J shed 4 bases, and the junction held 8 bases outside the gene matches. This CDR3 reads CASSPPGQSYNEQFF. In DNA form, the CDR3 reads TGTGCCAGCAGTCCCCCGGGACAGAGTTACAATGAGCAGTTCTTC.

This clone showed up just a few times. This chain links TRBV9 with TRBJ1-1, with 8 bases identical to TRBD1. The ends lost 0 bases at V and 6 bases at J; junction bases unmatched: 10. Germline V gives CDR1 SGDLS, CDR2 YYNGEE. The CDR3 is 16 residues long. CDR3 DNA sequence: TGTGCCAGCAGCGTAGTAACAGGACAGGGTGGTTCTGAAGCTTTCTTT. Translating gives CASSVVTGQGGSEAFF.

This clone showed up many times. The genes are TRBV30 and TRBJ1-1, with D possibly matching TRBD1 (5 bases). Germline V CDR1 and CDR2: GTSNPN, SVGIG (reference sequence). V lost 4 bases and J 4 bases, leaving 13 bases between the germline ends. The CDR3 is 13 residues long. For the CDR3, the DNA is TGTGCCTGGACCCTTGGGGGGTCCACTGAAGCTTTCTTT. Its protein is CAWTLGGSTEAFF.

The chain joins TRBV6-1 to TRBJ1-2; D ambiguous. V lost 5 bases to trimming and J lost 2 bases, with 15 bases between them. CDR3 length: 15 amino acids. Germline CDR1 is MNHNS and CDR2 is SASEGT. CDR3 bases: TGTGCCAGCAGTATGGTGTCAGTCAGAAACTATGGCTACACCTTC. Protein: CASSMVSVRNYGYTF.

This clone was seen a handful of times. The chain employs TRBV5-1 and TRBJ2-6; TRBD2 is a possible D gene (5 bases). Germline-derived CDR1 and CDR2 are SGHRS and YFSETQ. V was cut by 7 bases and J by 2 bases, with 13 bases left in between. The CDR3 totals 15 residues. CDR3 sequence reads: CASCYLGAGANVLTF. The CDR3 DNA reads as TGCGCCAGCTGTTATTTGGGAGCTGGGGCCAACGTCCTGACTTTC.

In its sample, this clone was seen a few times. This chain links TRBV19 with TRBJ2-5; 7 bases match TRBD2. This CDR3 has 17 residues. V was clipped by 3 bases and J by 5 bases; unmatched bases: 15. CDR1 LNHDA and CDR2 SQIVND come from the germline V gene (reference sequence). The CDR3 DNA reads TGTGCCAGTAGTATTCCCTCGAGAGCGGGATCGGAGGAGACCCAGTACTTC. Protein sequence: CASSIPSRAGSEETQYF. Full variable domain (outside the CDR3, taken from reference TRBV19 and TRBJ2-5): DGGITQSPKYLFRKEGQNVTLSCEQNLNHDAMYWYRQDPGQGLRLIYYSQIVNDFQKGDIAEGYSVSREKKESFPLTVTSAQKNPTAFYLCASSIPSRAGSEETQYFGPGTRLLVL.

V gene TRBV7-6 combines with J gene TRBJ1-5; no firm D call. The germline V gene encodes CDR1 SGHVS and CDR2 FNYEAQ. This CDR3 has 13 amino acids. V lost 3 bases and J 3 bases, leaving 6 bases between the germline ends. This CDR3 is CASSFGLNQPQHF. CDR3 DNA: TGTGCCAGCAGCTTTGGACTCAATCAGCCCCAGCATTTT. Variable domain in full (rest from reference TRBV7-6 and TRBJ1-5): GAGVSQSPRYKVTKRGQDVALRCDPISGHVSLYWYRQALGQGPEFLTYFNYEAQQDKSGLPNDRFSAERPEGSISTLTIQRTEQRDSAMYRCASSFGLNQPQHFGDGTRLSIL.

This clone was observed a handful of times. The chain employs TRBV5-4 and TRBJ2-2; TRBD2 might be the D (5 bases). V dropped 2 bases and J dropped 3 bases, with 8 bases sitting between them. In germline, CDR1 is SGHNT, CDR2 YYREEE (reference sequence). The CDR3 length is 14 residues. DNA of the CDR3: TGTGCCAGCAGCTTCCCGAGGGACACCGGGGAGCTGTTTTTT. It specifies CASSFPRDTGELFF.